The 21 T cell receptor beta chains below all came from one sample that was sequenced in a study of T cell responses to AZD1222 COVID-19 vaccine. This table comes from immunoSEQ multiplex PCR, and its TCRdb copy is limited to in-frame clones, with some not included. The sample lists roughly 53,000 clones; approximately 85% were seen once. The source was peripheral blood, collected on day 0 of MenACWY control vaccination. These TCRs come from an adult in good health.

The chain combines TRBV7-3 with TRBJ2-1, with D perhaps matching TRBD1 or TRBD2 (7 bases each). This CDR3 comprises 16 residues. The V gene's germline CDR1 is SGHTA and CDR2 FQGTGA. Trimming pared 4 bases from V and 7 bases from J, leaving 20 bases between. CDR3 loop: CASSSRGGGSRNEQFF. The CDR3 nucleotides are TGTGCCAGCAGCTCCAGAGGGGGCGGGAGTAGGAATGAGCAGTTCTTC.

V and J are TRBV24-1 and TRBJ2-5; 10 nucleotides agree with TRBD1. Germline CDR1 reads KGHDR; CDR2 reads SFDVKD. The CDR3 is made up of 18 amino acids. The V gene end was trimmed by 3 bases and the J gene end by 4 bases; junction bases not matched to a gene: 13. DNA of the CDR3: TGTGCCACCAGTGATCCGCGGACAGGGGGGGGTATCGGAGAGACCCAGTACTTC. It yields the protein CATSDPRTGGGIGETQYF.

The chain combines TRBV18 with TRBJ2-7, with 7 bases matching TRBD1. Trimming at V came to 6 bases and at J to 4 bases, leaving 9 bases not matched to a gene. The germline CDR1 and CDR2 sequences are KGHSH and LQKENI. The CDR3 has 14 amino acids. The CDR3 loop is CASSPGLGQYEQYF. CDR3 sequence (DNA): TGTGCCAGCTCTCCGGGTCTGGGACAGTACGAGCAGTACTTC.

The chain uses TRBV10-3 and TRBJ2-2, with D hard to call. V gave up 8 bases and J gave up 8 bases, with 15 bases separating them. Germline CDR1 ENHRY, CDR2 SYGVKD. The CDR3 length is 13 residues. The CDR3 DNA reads TGTGCCATCTCCAATGGTAATGCAGGGGAGCTGTTTTTT. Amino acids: CAISNGNAGELFF.

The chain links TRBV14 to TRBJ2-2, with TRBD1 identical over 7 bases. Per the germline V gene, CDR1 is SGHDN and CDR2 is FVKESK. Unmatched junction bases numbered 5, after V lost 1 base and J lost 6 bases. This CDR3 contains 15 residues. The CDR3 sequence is CASSQVRGGPGELFF. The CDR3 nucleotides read TGTGCCAGCAGCCAAGTCCGAGGGGGCCCCGGGGAGCTGTTTTTT.

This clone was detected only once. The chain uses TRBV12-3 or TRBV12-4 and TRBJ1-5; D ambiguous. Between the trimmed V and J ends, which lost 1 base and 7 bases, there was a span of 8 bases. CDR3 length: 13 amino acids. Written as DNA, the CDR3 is TGTGCCAGCAGTTTAGGTCCCCTGCAGCCCCAGCATTTT. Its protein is CASSLGPLQPQHF.

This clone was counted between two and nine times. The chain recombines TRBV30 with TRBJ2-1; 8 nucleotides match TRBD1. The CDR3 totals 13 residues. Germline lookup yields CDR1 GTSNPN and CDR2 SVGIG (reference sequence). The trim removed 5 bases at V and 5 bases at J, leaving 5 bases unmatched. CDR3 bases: TGTGCCTGGTGGACAGGGTTCGACAATGAGCAGTTCTTC. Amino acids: CAWWTGFDNEQFF.

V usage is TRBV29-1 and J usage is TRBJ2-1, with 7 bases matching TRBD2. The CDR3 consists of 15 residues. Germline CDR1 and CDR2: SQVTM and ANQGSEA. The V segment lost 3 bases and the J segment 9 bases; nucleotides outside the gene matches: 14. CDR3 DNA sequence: TGCAGCGTTGAGGCGACGGGACTAACGCCAGGTGAGCAGTTCTTC. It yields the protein CSVEATGLTPGEQFF.

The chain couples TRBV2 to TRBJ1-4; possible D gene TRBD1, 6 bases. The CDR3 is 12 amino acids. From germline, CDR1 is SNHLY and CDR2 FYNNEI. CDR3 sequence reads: CASAGTNEKLFF. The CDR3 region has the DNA TGTGCTTCGGCGGGGACAAATGAAAAACTGTTTTTT. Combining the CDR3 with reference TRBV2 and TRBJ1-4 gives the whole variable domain EPEVTQTPSHQVTQMGQEVILRCVPISNHLYFYWYRQILGQKVEFLVSFYNNEISEKSEIFDDQFSVERPDGSNFTLKIRSTKLEDSAMYFCASAGTNEKLFFGSGTQLSVL.

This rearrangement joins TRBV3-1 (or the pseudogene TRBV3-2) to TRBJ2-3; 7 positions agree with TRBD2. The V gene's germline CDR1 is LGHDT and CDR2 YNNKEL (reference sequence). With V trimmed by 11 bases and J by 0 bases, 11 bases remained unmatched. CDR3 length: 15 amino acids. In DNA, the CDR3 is TGTGCCGCTACAAAGAGCGGGGTAAGCACAGATACGCAGTATTTT. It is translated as CAATKSGVSTDTQYF.

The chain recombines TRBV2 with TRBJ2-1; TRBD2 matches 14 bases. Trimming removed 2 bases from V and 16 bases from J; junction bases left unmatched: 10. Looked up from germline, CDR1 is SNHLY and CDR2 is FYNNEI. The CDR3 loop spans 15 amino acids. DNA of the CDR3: TGTGCCAGCAGTGAAATAGGACTAGCGGGAGGAGCGGGTTTCTTC. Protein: CASSEIGLAGGAGFF.

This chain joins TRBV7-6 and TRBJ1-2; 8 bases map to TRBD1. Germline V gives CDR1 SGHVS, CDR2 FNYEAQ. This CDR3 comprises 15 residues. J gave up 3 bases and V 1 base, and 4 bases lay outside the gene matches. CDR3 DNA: TGTGCCAGCAGCTTAGAACAGGGGGATCACTATGGCTACACCTTC. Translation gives CASSLEQGDHYGYTF. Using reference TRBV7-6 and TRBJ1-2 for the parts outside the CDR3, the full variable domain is GAGVSQSPRYKVTKRGQDVALRCDPISGHVSLYWYRQALGQGPEFLTYFNYEAQQDKSGLPNDRFSAERPEGSISTLTIQRTEQRDSAMYRCASSLEQGDHYGYTFGSGTRLTVV.

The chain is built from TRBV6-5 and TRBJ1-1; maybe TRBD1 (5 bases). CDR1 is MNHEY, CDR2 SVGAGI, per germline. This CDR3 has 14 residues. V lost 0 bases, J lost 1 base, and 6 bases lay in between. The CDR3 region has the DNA TGTGCCAGCAGTTACTCAAGGGGGAACACTGAAGCTTTCTTT. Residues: CASSYSRGNTEAFF.

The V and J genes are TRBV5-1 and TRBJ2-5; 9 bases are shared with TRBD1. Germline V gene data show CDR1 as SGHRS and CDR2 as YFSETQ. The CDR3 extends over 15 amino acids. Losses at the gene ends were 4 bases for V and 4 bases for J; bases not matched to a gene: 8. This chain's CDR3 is CASSPNRGRVETQYF. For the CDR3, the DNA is TGCGCCAGCAGCCCCAACAGGGGGCGCGTAGAGACCCAGTACTTC. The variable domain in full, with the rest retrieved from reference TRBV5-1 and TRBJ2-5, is KAGVTQTPRYLIKTRGQQVTLSCSPISGHRSVSWYQQTPGQGLQFLFEYFSETQRNKGNFPGRFSGRQFSNSRSEMNVSTLELGDSALYLCASSPNRGRVETQYFGPGTRLLVL.

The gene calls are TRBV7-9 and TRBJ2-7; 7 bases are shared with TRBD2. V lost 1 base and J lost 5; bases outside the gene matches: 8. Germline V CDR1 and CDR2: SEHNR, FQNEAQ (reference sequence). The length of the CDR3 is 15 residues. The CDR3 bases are TGTGCCAGCAGCTTAGGGAGGGAGGGCCGCAACGAGCAGTACTTC. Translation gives CASSLGREGRNEQYF.

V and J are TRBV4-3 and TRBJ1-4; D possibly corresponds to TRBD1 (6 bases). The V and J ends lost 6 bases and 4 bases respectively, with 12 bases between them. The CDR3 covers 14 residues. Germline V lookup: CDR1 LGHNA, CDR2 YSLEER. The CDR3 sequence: CASSQGQFNEKLFF. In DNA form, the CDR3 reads TGCGCCAGCAGTCAGGGGCAGTTTAATGAAAAACTGTTTTTT.

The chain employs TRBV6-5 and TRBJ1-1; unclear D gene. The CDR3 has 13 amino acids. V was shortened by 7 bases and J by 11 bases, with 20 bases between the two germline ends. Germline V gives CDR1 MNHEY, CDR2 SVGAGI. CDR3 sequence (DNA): TGTGCCAGCACTCTTCGCGGCGCAGGAAGGGCTTTCTTT. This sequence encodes CASTLRGAGRAFF.

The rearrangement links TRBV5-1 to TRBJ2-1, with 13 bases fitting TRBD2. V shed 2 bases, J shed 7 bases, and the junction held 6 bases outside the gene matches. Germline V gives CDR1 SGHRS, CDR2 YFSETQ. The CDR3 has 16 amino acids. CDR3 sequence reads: CASSLGTSGKMNEQFF. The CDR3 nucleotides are TGCGCCAGCAGCTTAGGGACTAGCGGGAAGATGAATGAGCAGTTCTTC. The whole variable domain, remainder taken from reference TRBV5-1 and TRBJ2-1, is KAGVTQTPRYLIKTRGQQVTLSCSPISGHRSVSWYQQTPGQGLQFLFEYFSETQRNKGNFPGRFSGRQFSNSRSEMNVSTLELGDSALYLCASSLGTSGKMNEQFFGPGTRLTVL.

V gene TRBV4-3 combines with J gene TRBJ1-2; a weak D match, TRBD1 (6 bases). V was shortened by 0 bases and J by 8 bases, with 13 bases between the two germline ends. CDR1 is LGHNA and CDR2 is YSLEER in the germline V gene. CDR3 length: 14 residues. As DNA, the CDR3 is TGCGCCAGCAGCCAAGATCGGGGGGCAGGCGGCTACACCTTC. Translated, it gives CASSQDRGAGGYTF.

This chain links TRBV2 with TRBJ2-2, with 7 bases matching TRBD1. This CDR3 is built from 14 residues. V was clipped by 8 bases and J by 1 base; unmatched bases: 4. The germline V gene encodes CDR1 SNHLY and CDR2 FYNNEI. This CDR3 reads CASAGTENTGELFF. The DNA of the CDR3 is TGTGCCAGCGCCGGGACAGAGAACACCGGGGAGCTGTTTTTT.

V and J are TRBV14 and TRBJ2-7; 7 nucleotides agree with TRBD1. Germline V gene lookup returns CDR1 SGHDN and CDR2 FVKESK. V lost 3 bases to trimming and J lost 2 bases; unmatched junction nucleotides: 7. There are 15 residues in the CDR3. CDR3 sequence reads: CASSHPDRAAYEQYF. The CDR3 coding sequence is TGTGCCAGCAGCCATCCCGACAGGGCTGCCTACGAGCAGTACTTC.